This TCR beta chain was retrieved from a study of cytomegalovirus exposure and HLA in healthy donors (dated by TCRdb to between 2016 and 2019). Broadly, across the study: According to an earlier analysis of 587 of the donors, 150 million to 200 million T cells yielded approximately 120 million unique TCR beta sequences and approximately 300 Gb of sequence data. An early release covering around 630 HLA-typed donors comprised 300 to 350 gigabases of sequencing data and approximately 85 million unique TCR sequences. Of the roughly 400 genotyped donors, around 81% fell in the genetic ancestry cluster associated with self-reported Caucasian donors. The study aimed to test whether cataloging public T cell receptors could reveal signatures of past pathogen exposure. The study used immunosequencing to profile the T cell repertoires of under 700 subjects and linked those repertoires to cytomegalovirus serostatus. Along with the roughly 670-subject first cohort, a separate validation cohort of over a hundred different subjects was used. The study combined high-throughput TCR immunosequencing, statistical association of individual TCRs with disease status, and machine learning to predict cytomegalovirus infection status. In a later analysis, previously published TCR beta repertoires from fewer than 750 donors were re-analyzed and high-resolution HLA genotyping was added so that TCR occurrence patterns could be studied. Rather than drawing on any new phenotypic data, the later analysis identified candidate immune exposures from TCR beta sequences and the way those sequences occurred across donors. An earlier analysis of 587 of the donors used high-throughput TCR beta sequencing to judge whether each TCR beta V gene segment behaved as functional or pseudogenic. Alongside the repertoire data, information on donor age, sex, ethnicity and CMV serostatus was compiled. In a later genetic analysis, genome-wide SNP genotypes for about 55% of the roughly 670 donors were used, and that subset was treated as a discovery cohort. Every repertoire in the discovery cohort had been generated on one and the same sequencing platform. HLA typing covered class I and class II loci at four-digit resolution. The number of typed donors differed by locus: roughly 629-630 for A, B, C, DRB1 and DQB1; about 520 for DQA1; 606 for DPA1; and 400 to 480 for DPB1. Roughly 5 DR-DQ haplotypes were handled as single units for association and clustering because linkage in the cohort was strong. Across 398 genotyped donors of the cohort, an average of about 220,000 unique TCR beta nucleotide sequences per donor were sequenced, and roughly a sixth of those sequences were non-productive.

From V the trimming removes 0 bases and from J it removes 6 bases, while the gene matches leave 16 bases of the junction unaccounted for. CDR3 length: 19 amino acids, cysteine to phenylalanine. The DNA shown is the 57-base CDR3, in frame from base 1. Via the germline V gene, CDR1 is SGHRS and CDR2 YFSETQ. Study-level results and caveats: According to a later analysis, most CMV-associated TCR beta chains appeared to be HLA-restricted, and the HLA associations seemed to be driven largely by CMV exposure. A later genetic analysis reported fewer N-insertions in productive TCRs among donors in an Asian-associated ancestry cluster than the roughly 700-donor mean. When HLA alleles, especially DR and DQ, strongly co-occurred, TCR associations were difficult to assign to individual alleles. A later analysis found that HLA-associated TCR beta chains were more clonally expanded and had lower generation probabilities than equally common non-associated chains. A total of fewer than 200 TCR beta chains were listed by the study as associated with cytomegalovirus. Some IMGT-functional V segments, including TRBV6-2 and TRBV6-3, could not be distinguished by the 87-base-pair reads and were therefore excluded. The classifier was reported to diagnose cytomegalovirus status with high specificity and sensitivity in both the original and validation cohorts. A cluster of highly shared sequence variants was judged likely to represent a technical artifact of the sequencing pipeline. In this cohort, only TCR beta chains were sequenced, and detectable features were limited by the absence of alpha or paired-chain data. A later analysis reported that several top co-occurrence clusters appeared linked to parvovirus B19, influenza, CMV and Epstein-Barr virus. Roughly uniform sequencing depth across donors was assumed in presence/absence analyses, although this assumption may not hold. Because HLA typing was unavailable for some donors at each locus, only the typed subset was used in association tests. The only immune exposure information available for the cohort was CMV serostatus. In a later analysis, TCR association rates were found to vary across HLA loci, with the most associated TCRs seen for DRB1 alleles and the fewest for HLA-C alleles. Broadly in line with IMGT annotations, most TCR beta V segments showed up in productive rearrangements about 87% or about 30% of the time in an earlier analysis of several hundred of the donors. A later analysis associated 16,951 TCR beta sequences with specific HLA alleles at a false discovery rate of 0.05. Linkage disequilibrium might explain the correlated functional status among segregating V segments, but an unknown experimental factor could not be ruled out. Most TCR sequences were observed very rarely across donors, whereas some public TCRs were present in many individuals. Because counts were too low, more than 15 rarely observed V segments, including chromosome 9 orphons, were left out of the earlier analysis of approximately 500 of the donors. A further reported finding was that TCR beta sequences accurately predicted the HLA-A and HLA-B alleles for most subjects in the first cohort. The authors suggested that the approach could potentially be generalized to other disease states and immunological phenotypes. V-gene and J-gene trimming of TCR beta chains was associated with a missense DCLRE1C variant in a later genetic analysis, and the association was replicated in an independent cohort. In vitro tests confirmed that three of the cytomegalovirus-associated TCR beta chains recognize cytomegalovirus antigens.

Receptor amplification or capture employed the immunoSEQ multiplex PCR assay. For the multiplex PCR, a mixture combining 60 forward primers for TCR Vbeta segments and 13 reverse primers for TCR Jbeta segments was used. The CDR3 region of rearranged TCR beta genes was amplified from genomic DNA with a multiplex PCR assay. The Illumina HiSeq System was used to sequence the amplified TCR beta libraries as 87-base-pair reads. In the paper's pipeline: A later analysis tallied tens of millions of unique TCR beta chains across the 666 repertoires, and around 10 million of those chains were shared by two or more donors. To remove PCR and sequencing errors, raw reads were error-corrected and collapsed into unique sequences using a nearest-neighbor algorithm that merged closely related sequences. Alignment of CDR3 sequences to IMGT reference sequences was used to assign V, D and J gene segments. Each retained sequence needed at least a six-nucleotide match to both a V gene segment and a J gene segment. Rearrangements were called productive when the CDR3 lacked stop codons and stayed in frame with V and J; all others were non-productive. Following IMGT convention, CDR3 was defined as the stretch from the second conserved V-encoded cysteine to the conserved J-encoded phenylalanine. The earlier analysis of about 530 of the donors excluded any sequence lacking an unambiguous match to a single V gene segment. In an earlier analysis of around 600 of the donors, V segments were called functional above 56.7% productive rearrangements and were called segregating when the between-donor standard deviation exceeded 5%. A statistical classification framework was built for diagnosing cytomegalovirus status from the catalog of TCR beta chain sequences. In a later analysis, TCR nucleotide sequences were compared against IMGT/GENE-DB human TR gene sequences so that V and J genes could be assigned. The TCRdist pipeline was used in a later analysis to assign CDR3 sequences and most-parsimonious VDJ recombination scenarios. In a later analysis, every TCR beta chain was defined by the combination of its CDR3 amino acid sequence and its V-gene family, and reads without a unique V-gene family were dropped. To address suspected cross-contamination and a sequencing artifact, a later analysis removed roughly 640 highly shared, low-generation-probability nucleotide sequences. In a later analysis, a clonal expansion index was calculated for each public chain from normalized within-repertoire ranks of inferred template counts. In a later analysis, generation probabilities were computed using a VDJ recombination model fitted to out-of-frame rearrangements, and the results were checked against IGoR. Hypergeometric tests were used in a later analysis to score TCR-TCR, TCR-HLA and TCR-CMV co-occurrence, with a repertoire-size bias correction applied to the TCR pairs. A later analysis estimated false discovery rates by permuting HLA or CMV assignments 20 times. In a later analysis, co-occurring TCRs were grouped with DBSCAN, and TCRdist sequence similarity was added when clustering was performed within HLA-allele-positive subsets. For co-occurrence clustering, repertoires with fewer than 30,000 or more than 120,000 public chains were excluded, along with about five repertoires with anomalous nucleotide sharing. The source is immuneACCESS, and TCRdb retained only in-frame sequences with V and J called. Part of the clones is not carried over; for the studies checked, unresolved V genes explain less than half of this, and the remainder is unexplained. V, J and clone size reflect that table, while D and trimming were determined from the DNA. The sample has about 160,000 clones on record, 80% to 90% of them singletons. In total, the top ten clones hold about 2% of the sample.

In total, more than 500 healthy bone marrow donors made up the cohort. All cohort members were sampled while nominally healthy, although unrecorded immune exposures were likely present. The donor tested CMV seronegative, placing the donor among the roughly 400 seronegative members of the cohort. Each donor provided a peripheral blood sample, and peripheral blood mononuclear cells were used for TCR beta sequencing. Genomic DNA extraction from the blood cell samples was performed with the Qiagen DNeasy Blood Extraction Kit. Comment on this clone: What this receptor recognizes is not known. Within one base of it there is no much larger clone, and no base qualities were kept.

Sequencing was performed on PBMCs. The chain is assembled from TRBV5-1 and TRBJ2-1, with 9 bases aligning to TRBD2. The sequence was obtained from a woman between 18 and 29 years old in good health and CMV-seronegative. The CDR3 reads as follows: CASSLVKGLAGDLGNEQFF. The bases are TGCGCCAGCAGCTTGGTCAAGGGGTTAGCGGGAGACCTCGGCAATGAGCAGTTCTTC.